Each of the 7 T cell receptor beta chains below was sequenced from the same sample in a study of T cells in tuberculosis. Generated by immunoSEQ multiplex PCR, the TCRdb table keeps only in-frame clones and is missing some. The sample lists roughly 35,000 clones, roughly 93% occurring once. The sample comprised PBMCs. The receptors come from a donor between 10 and 35 years old with latent tuberculosis or without tuberculosis infection. Some clones in this sample may be carry-over from other donors' samples.

This clone was found once. The gene calls are TRBV5-4 and TRBJ1-2, with a tentative D call TRBD1 (5 bases). The CDR3 covers 13 residues. From germline, CDR1 is SGHNT and CDR2 YYREEE (reference sequence). The V and J ends lost 2 bases and 8 bases respectively, with 13 bases between them. DNA for the CDR3: TGTGCCAGCAGCTTAGACAGCGATGAAGGCTACACCTTC. It specifies CASSLDSDEGYTF.

The J gene is TRBJ1-2, the V gene TRBV18; possibly TRBD1 for D (6 bases). The V end lost 0 bases, the J end lost 3 bases, and 8 bases lay between the germline ends. The CDR3 is 14 residues long. Germline assignment: CDR1 KGHSH and CDR2 LQKENI. CDR3 nucleotides: TGTGCCAGCTCACCACCAGGGACACACTATGGCTACACCTTC. It specifies CASSPPGTHYGYTF.

This chain uses TRBV10-3 with TRBJ1-3; TRBD1 might be the D (5 bases). Germline CDR1 ENHRY, CDR2 SYGVKD. V lost 6 bases, J lost 3 bases, and 12 bases lay in between. There are 14 residues in the CDR3. The CDR3 DNA reads as TGTGCCATCAGCGCAACAGGATATGGAAACACCATATATTTT. It yields the protein CAISATGYGNTIYF.

This CDR3 reads CASSPAAGYGYTF. The DNA for the CDR3 is TGTGCCAGCAGCCCGGCGGCGGGGTATGGCTACACCTTC. The rearrangement joins TRBV11-2 to TRBJ1-2; no definite D call. Per germline, CDR1 SGHAT and CDR2 FQNNGV. V shed 5 bases and J shed 5 bases, with 12 bases lying between them. CDR3 size: 13 residues.

The rearrangement links TRBV28 to TRBJ1-4; 8 nucleotides align to TRBD1. Germline V gives CDR1 MDHEN, CDR2 SYDVKM. This CDR3 comprises 16 residues. Trimming at V came to 6 bases and at J to 3 bases, leaving 9 bases not matched to a gene. The CDR3 DNA sequence: TGTGCCAGCAGCTGGACAGGGAGCGTACCTAATGAAAAACTGTTTTTT. Its protein is CASSWTGSVPNEKLFF.

DNA of the CDR3: TGTGCCAGCAGCCCCGGACAGATCTATGGCTACACCTTC. Amino acids: CASSPGQIYGYTF. This sequence joins TRBV7-2 and TRBJ1-2; possibly TRBD1 for D (6 bases). This CDR3 comprises 13 residues. V was trimmed by 5 bases and J by 4 bases, leaving 11 bases between them. Germline CDR1 SGHTA, CDR2 FQGNSA.

The chain uses TRBV19 and TRBJ1-3, with TRBD1 as a possible D gene (6 bases). Germline V gene lookup returns CDR1 LNHDA and CDR2 SQIVND (reference sequence). The CDR3 length is 15 residues. V lost 5 bases, J lost 0 bases, and 11 bases lay in between. CDR3 in DNA: TGTGCCAGTAGTCGCCCCAGGGGCTCTGGAAACACCATATATTTT. This gives the protein CASSRPRGSGNTIYF.